Listed below are T cell receptor beta chains from one sample, sequenced in a study of blood T cell repertoires in COVID-19. The protocol was immunoSEQ multiplex PCR, while the TCRdb copy is restricted to in-frame clones and leaves out a portion. The profile shows about 180,000 clones, about 84% of them singletons. Material for sequencing was PBMCs or T cells enriched from blood (not recorded which). Receptor source: a woman aged 40 to 50 with acute COVID-19. Both conserved end residues are trimmed from each CDR3. Each record gives: V gene, J gene, D gene, CDR3 protein. A D gene is named only where the DNA matches it firmly.

TRBV5-6,TRBJ1-3,NA,ASSPQGTRNTIY
TRBV7-6,TRBJ1-6,NA,ASSQREATDSPLH
TRBV6-5,TRBJ1-1,TRBD1,ASRWTGHTEAF
TRBV11-1,TRBJ2-2,TRBD2,ASSSAGGLTGELF
TRBV7-9,TRBJ2-5,TRBD2,ASSPPGGQETQY
TRBV5-3,TRBJ1-1,NA,ARSPPQEAF
TRBV27,TRBJ1-2,TRBD1,ASSFARGLGNYGYT
TRBV21-1,TRBJ1-1,NA,ASSNLLGQGLIEAF
TRBV6-5,TRBJ1-1,NA,ASSWRGGNTEAF
TRBV27,TRBJ1-5,TRBD1,ASSPRGVGQPQH
TRBV19,TRBJ1-1,TRBD1,ASSGTGGVNTEAF
TRBV28,TRBJ1-2,TRBD1,ASLPGQGGIPNYGYT
TRBV6-6,TRBJ1-2,TRBD1,ASRGYTGDAYYGYT
TRBV5-1,TRBJ1-2,TRBD1,ASSLGTGAHSNYGYT
TRBV29-1,TRBJ2-2,TRBD2,SALAGGPAGELF
TRBV12-3/TRBV12-4,TRBJ1-2,NA,ASSLGQDYGYT
TRBV7-2,TRBJ2-7,TRBD2,ASSLGRLAGVNEQY
TRBV7-3,TRBJ2-6,NA,ASSPTRGANVLT
TRBV19,TRBJ1-3,NA,ASSTDRRAGNTIY
TRBV2,TRBJ1-4,NA,ASSDPATNYEKLF
TRBV23-1,TRBJ1-5,TRBD1,ASSLGQGGNSSNQPQH
TRBV30,TRBJ2-7,NA,AWSGTGRSEQY
TRBV10-3,TRBJ1-2,NA,AIRDSGSLWGYT
TRBV4-1,TRBJ2-1,TRBD2,ASSQGLAGSFQF
TRBV27,TRBJ2-2,NA,ASNGRMTPGELF
TRBV15,TRBJ2-3,TRBD2,ATSRGTSASTDTQY
TRBV2,TRBJ2-1,TRBD2,ASGGLGSGVDEQF
TRBV3-1/TRBV3-2,TRBJ1-3,NA,ASSPRQFGNTIY
TRBV5-4,TRBJ2-3,TRBD2,ASSLRTSGITDTQY
TRBV13,TRBJ2-7,TRBD2,ASSPGTSGTYEQY
TRBV3-1/TRBV3-2,TRBJ2-1,NA,ASSPGVTKVFNEQF
TRBV19,TRBJ1-2,NA,ASYRAGDADNYGYT
TRBV7-7,TRBJ2-1,TRBD2,ASSPTRLAGFNEQF
TRBV7-2,TRBJ2-3,NA,ASSLEGGRGDTQY
TRBV18,TRBJ1-2,TRBD1,ASSLDRVNGYT